This T cell receptor beta chain was retrieved from a study of a mutant IDH1 vaccine in newly diagnosed glioma. Study-level information: Every participant had undergone radiotherapy, temozolomide, or both before, and most underwent both.

Method: immunoSEQ multiplex PCR; TCRdb's copy keeps in-frame clones and lacks some. The profile shows about 25,000 clones, 85% to 95% of them singletons. Germline values: CDR1 SGHVS, CDR2 FQNEAQ. After removal of 4 bases from V and 4 bases from J, the junction contained 5 bases not matched to a gene. The CDR3 contains 15 residues. As for time point: baseline, week 1 (first vaccination visit). Treatment described: pre-vaccination baseline after standard-of-care therapy. The sequences come from PBMCs, collected from a glioma patient treated with radiotherapy, temozolomide or both. This receptor was obtained from a man aged 40-49 years with glioma. The genes are TRBV7-8 and TRBJ2-7; 12 bases are shared with TRBD2. The CDR3 region is CASSSTSGSRYEQYF. The CDR3 coding sequence is TGTGCCAGCAGCTCGACTAGCGGGAGCCGATACGAGCAGTACTTC.